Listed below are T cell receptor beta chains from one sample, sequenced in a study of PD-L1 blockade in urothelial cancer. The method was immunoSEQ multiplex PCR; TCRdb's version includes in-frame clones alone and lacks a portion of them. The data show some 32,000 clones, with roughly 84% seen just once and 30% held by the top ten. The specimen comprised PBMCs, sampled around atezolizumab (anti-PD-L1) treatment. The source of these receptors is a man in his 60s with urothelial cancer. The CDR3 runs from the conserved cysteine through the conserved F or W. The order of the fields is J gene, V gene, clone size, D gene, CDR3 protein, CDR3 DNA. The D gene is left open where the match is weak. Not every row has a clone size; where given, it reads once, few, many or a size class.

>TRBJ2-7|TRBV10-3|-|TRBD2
CAIRRGTSGSTHEQYF
TGTGCCATCAGGAGGGGGACTAGCGGGAGCACCCACGAGCAGTACTTC
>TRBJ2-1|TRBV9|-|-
CASSPTGVKTKAEFF
TGTGCCAGCAGCCCAACGGGGGTCAAAACCAAAGCTGAGTTCTTC
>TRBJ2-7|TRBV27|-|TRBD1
CASKEAGGGYEQYF
TGTGCCAGCAAAGAAGCAGGGGGCGGCTACGAGCAGTACTTC
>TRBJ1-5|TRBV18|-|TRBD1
CASSPGYRGRNQPQHF
TGTGCCAGCTCACCAGGCTACAGGGGGCGAAATCAGCCCCAGCATTTT
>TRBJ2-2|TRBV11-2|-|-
CASSSTRTAVGAGELFF
TGTGCCAGCAGCTCCACAAGGACAGCCGTCGGGGCCGGGGAGCTGTTTTTT
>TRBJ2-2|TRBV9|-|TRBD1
CASSLLHSLGQGPGELFF
TGTGCCAGCAGCCTATTACACTCCCTTGGACAGGGTCCCGGGGAGCTGTTTTTT
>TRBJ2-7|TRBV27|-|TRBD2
CASSFSSGSTEQYF
TGTGCCAGCAGTTTCTCCAGCGGGAGCACCGAGCAGTACTTC
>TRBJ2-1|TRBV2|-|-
CASRGGLQYNEQFF
TGTGCCAGCAGGGGGGGACTCCAATACAATGAGCAGTTCTTC
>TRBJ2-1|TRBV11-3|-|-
CASSPDSYEQFF
TGTGCCAGCAGTCCCGACAGCTATGAGCAGTTCTTC
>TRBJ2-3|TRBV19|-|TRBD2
CASSSLPGLGNTDTQYF
TGTGCCAGTAGTTCCCTCCCGGGACTAGGTAACACAGATACGCAGTATTTT
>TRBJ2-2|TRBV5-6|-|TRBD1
CASSPGGANTGELFF
TGTGCCAGCAGCCCAGGGGGCGCTAACACCGGGGAGCTGTTTTTT
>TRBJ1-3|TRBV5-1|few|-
CASSLQGGNTIYF
TGCGCCAGCAGCTTACAGGGAGGAAACACCATATATTTT
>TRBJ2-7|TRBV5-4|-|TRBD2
CASSAGLAGTYEQYF
TGTGCCAGCAGCGCGGGACTAGCGGGAACCTACGAGCAGTACTTC
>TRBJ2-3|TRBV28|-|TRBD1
CASSGQGTATDTQYF
TGTGCCAGCAGTGGACAGGGGACCGCCACAGATACGCAGTATTTT
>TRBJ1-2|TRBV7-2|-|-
CASRRPGDYGYTF
TGTGCCAGCAGACGGCCAGGGGACTATGGCTACACCTTC
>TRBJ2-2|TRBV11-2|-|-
CASSLDAQAANTGELFF
TGTGCCAGCAGCTTAGATGCGCAGGCAGCGAACACCGGGGAGCTGTTTTTT
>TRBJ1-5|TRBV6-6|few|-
CASSYSIGAEQHF
TGTGCCAGCAGTTACTCCATTGGGGCCGAACAGCATTTT
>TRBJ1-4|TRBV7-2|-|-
CASSSSGQPVGEKLFF
TGTGCCAGCAGCTCAAGCGGGCAACCAGTGGGAGAAAAACTGTTTTTT
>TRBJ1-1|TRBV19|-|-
CASSADRLNTEAFF
TGTGCCAGTAGTGCTGACAGGTTGAACACTGAAGCTTTCTTT
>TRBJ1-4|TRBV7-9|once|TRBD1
CASSPGQGTTNEKLFF
TGTGCCAGCAGCCCGGGACAGGGTACAACTAATGAAAAACTGTTTTTT
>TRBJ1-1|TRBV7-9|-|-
CASIPINRLNTEAFF
TGTGCCAGCATTCCAATAAACAGACTGAACACTGAAGCTTTCTTT
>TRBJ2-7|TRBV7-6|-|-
CASSRQASYEQYF
TGTGCCAGCAGTAGACAGGCATCCTACGAGCAGTACTTC
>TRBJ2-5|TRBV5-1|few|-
CASQPTGLETQYF
TGCGCCAGCCAGCCGACGGGTTTGGAGACCCAGTACTTC
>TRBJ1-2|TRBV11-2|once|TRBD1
CASSKGDRGLGYGYTF
TGTGCCAGCAGCAAAGGGGACAGGGGCTTAGGGTATGGCTACACCTTC
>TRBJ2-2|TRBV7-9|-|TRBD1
CASSPQDRVDTGELFF
TGTGCCAGCAGCCCCCAGGACAGGGTCGACACCGGGGAGCTGTTTTTT
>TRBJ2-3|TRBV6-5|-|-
CASKEGASDTQYF
TGTGCCAGCAAGGAGGGGGCTTCAGATACGCAGTATTTT
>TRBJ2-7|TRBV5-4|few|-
CASSAVRWDFYEQYF
TGTGCCAGCAGCGCGGTGCGATGGGACTTCTACGAGCAGTACTTC
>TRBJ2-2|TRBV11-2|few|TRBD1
CASSQGTAGPGELFF
TGTGCCAGCAGCCAAGGGACAGCAGGTCCGGGAGAGCTGTTTTTT
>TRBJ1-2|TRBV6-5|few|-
CASSLVGGGYTF
TGTGCCAGCTCTCTAGTCGGAGGAGGCTACACCTTC
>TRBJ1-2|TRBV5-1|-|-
CASEPGHTNYGYTF
TGCGCCAGCGAGCCGGGACACACTAACTATGGCTACACCTTC
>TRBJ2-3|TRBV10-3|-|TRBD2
CAIRTSGGTDTQYF
TGTGCCATTAGGACTAGCGGGGGCACAGATACGCAGTATTTT
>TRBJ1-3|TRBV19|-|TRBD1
CASRGDSGNTIYF
TGTGCCAGTAGGGGGGACAGCGGAAACACCATATATTTT
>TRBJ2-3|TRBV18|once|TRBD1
CASSPDRRSDTQYF
TGTGCCAGCTCACCGGACAGGCGGTCAGATACGCAGTATTTT
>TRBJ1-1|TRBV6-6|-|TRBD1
CASSQTGATNTEAFF
TGTGCCAGCAGCCAGACAGGGGCGACGAACACTGAAGCTTTCTTT
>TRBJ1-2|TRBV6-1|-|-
CASSEGAEFYGYTF
TGTGCCAGCAGTGAAGGGGCCGAATTCTATGGCTACACCTTC
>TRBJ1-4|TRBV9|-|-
CASSVAGQNEKLFF
TGTGCCAGCAGCGTAGCAGGACAGAATGAAAAACTGTTTTTT
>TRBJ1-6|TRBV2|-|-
CASSEASGANSPLHF
TGTGCCAGCAGTGAAGCGTCAGGGGCCAATTCACCCCTCCACTTT
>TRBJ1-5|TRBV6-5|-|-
CASSYSDSSNQPQHF
TGTGCCAGCAGTTACAGCGACAGTAGCAATCAGCCCCAGCATTTT
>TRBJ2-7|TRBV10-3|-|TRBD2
CAISESGTSGSYEQYF
TGTGCCATCAGTGAGTCGGGGACTAGCGGCTCCTACGAGCAGTACTTC